The T cell receptor beta chain under discussion was sequenced for a study of T cell responses to AZD1222 COVID-19 vaccine. Overall study results and limits: Spike-specific TCR breadth and depth rose after two AZD1222 doses.

Repertoires were generated with immunoSEQ multiplex PCR, while TCRdb's copy carries only in-frame clones and drops some. The repertoire includes under 80,000 clones, roughly 87% of them detected once, and approximately 1.3% sits in the top ten. With regard to this clone: Antigen: not known. The sample has other DNA sequences that encode this CDR3 too.

The clonotype comes from an adult who received the AZD1222 COVID-19 vaccine. The specimen comprised peripheral blood, sampled 28 days after the second AZD1222 dose.

This CDR3 is CASSVRDNYGYTF. The CDR3 coding sequence is TGCGCCAGCAGCGTCCGAGACAACTATGGCTACACCTTC. This chain uses TRBV5-1 with TRBJ1-2; no clear D. CDR3 size: 13 residues. The ends were cut back, 4 bases at V and 2 bases at J, with 9 bases in the middle. Germline assignment: CDR1 SGHRS and CDR2 YFSETQ.